This T cell receptor beta chain was sequenced during a study of cytomegalovirus exposure and HLA in healthy donors. Both 60 Vbeta primers and 13 Jbeta primers went into the PCR. Generated by immunoSEQ multiplex PCR, the TCRdb table keeps only in-frame clones and is missing some. The sample contains about 150,000 clones, more than 70% of which appear only once. Study-level points and caveats: Most of the TCR beta V segments (in an earlier analysis) were productive either about 87% or about 30% of the time.

To note about this clone: Its antigen is currently unknown.

Likely unrecorded immune exposures existed in these nominally healthy donors. The CDR3 runs to 15 residues. The germline V gene has CDR1 GTSNPN and CDR2 SVGIG (reference sequence). The V segment lost 3 bases and the J segment 2 bases; nucleotides outside the gene matches: 5. The origin of this receptor is a male donor in good health and CMV-seropositive. The sample was PBMCs. The V gene is TRBV30, the J gene TRBJ2-1, with TRBD1 matching over 9 bases. CDR3 sequence: CAWRNRGQTYNEQFF. Written as DNA, the CDR3 is TGTGCCTGGAGGAACAGGGGGCAGACCTACAATGAGCAGTTCTTC.